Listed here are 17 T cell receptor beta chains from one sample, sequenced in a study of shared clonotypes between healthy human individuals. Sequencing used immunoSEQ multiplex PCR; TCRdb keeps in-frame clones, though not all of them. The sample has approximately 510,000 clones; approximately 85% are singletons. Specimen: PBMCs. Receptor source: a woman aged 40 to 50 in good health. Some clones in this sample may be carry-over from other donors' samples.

CDR3 protein: CASSSRQGRTGELFF. CDR3 sequence (DNA): TGTGCCAGCAGTTCCAGACAGGGGCGGACCGGGGAGCTGTTTTTT. The gene calls are TRBV28 and TRBJ2-2; 8 positions match TRBD1. The J segment lost 5 bases and the V segment lost 4 bases, leaving 6 bases of the junction unmatched. This CDR3 is built from 15 residues. Germline-derived CDR1 and CDR2 are MDHEN and SYDVKM.

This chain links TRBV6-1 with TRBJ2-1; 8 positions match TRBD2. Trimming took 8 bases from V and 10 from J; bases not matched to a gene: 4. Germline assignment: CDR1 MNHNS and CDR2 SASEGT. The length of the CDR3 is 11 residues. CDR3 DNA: TGTGCCAGCCCGACGGGGGGGGAGCAGTTCTTC. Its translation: CASPTGGEQFF.

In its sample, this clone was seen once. The CDR3 sequence: CASSLGRKVGYTF. The CDR3 DNA follows: TGTGCCAGCAGCTTAGGCAGGAAGGTTGGCTACACCTTC. This chain connects TRBV7-8 to TRBJ1-2; D is unclear. The V end lost 1 base, the J end lost 7 bases, and 10 bases lay between the germline ends. The CDR3 has 13 residues. The germline V gene has CDR1 SGHVS and CDR2 FQNEAQ.

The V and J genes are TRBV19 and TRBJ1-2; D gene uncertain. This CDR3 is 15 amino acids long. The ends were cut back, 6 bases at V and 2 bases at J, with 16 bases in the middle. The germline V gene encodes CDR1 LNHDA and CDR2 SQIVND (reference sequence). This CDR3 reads CASSLTERGNYGYTF. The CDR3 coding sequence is TGTGCCAGTAGCCTTACCGAGAGAGGCAACTATGGCTACACCTTC.

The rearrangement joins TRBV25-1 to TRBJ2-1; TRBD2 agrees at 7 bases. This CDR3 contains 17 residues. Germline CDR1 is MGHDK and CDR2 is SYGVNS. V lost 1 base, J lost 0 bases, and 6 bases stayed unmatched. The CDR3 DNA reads TGTGCCAGCAGTGAATCCCCCTCTAGCGGCTCCTACAATGAGCAGTTCTTC. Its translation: CASSESPSSGSYNEQFF.

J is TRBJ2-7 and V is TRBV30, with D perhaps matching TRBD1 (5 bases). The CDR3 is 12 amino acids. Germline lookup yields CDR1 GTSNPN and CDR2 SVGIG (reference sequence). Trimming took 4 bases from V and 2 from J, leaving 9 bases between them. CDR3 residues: CAWKGAAYEQYF. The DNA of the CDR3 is TGTGCCTGGAAAGGGGCGGCCTACGAGCAGTACTTC.

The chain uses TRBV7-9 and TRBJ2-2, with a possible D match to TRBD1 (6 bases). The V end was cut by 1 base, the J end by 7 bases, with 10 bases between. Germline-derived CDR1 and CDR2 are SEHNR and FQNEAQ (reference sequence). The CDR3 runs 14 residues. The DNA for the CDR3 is TGTGCCAGCAGCTTAGAGACAGGACACGGGGAGCTGTTTTTT. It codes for CASSLETGHGELFF.

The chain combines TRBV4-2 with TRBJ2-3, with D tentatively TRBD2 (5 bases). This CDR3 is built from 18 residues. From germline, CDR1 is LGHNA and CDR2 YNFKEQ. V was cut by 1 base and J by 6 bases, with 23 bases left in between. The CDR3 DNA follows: TGTGCCAGCAGCCAAGTTCGGGGAAGCGGAGCCCCCACGGATACGCAGTATTTT. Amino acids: CASSQVRGSGAPTDTQYF.

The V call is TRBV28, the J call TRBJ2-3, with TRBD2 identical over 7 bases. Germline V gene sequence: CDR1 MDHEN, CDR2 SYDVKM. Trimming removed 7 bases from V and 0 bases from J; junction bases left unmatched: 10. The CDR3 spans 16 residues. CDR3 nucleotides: TGTGCCAGCAAGGCGCGGGAGATGGAGAGCACAGATACGCAGTATTTT. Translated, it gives CASKAREMESTDTQYF.

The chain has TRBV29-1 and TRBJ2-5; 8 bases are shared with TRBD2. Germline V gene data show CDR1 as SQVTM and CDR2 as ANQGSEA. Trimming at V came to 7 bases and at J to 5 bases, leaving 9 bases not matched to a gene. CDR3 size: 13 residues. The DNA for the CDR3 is TGCAGCGGTGGCGGGGGGCGCCGGGAGACCCAGTACTTC. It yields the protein CSGGGGRRETQYF.

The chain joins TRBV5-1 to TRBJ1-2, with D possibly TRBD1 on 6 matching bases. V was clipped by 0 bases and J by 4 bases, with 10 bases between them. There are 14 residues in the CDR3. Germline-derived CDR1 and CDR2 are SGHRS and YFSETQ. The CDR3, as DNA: TGCGCCAGCAGCTTGGGAGACAGGACCTATGGCTACACCTTC. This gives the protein CASSLGDRTYGYTF.

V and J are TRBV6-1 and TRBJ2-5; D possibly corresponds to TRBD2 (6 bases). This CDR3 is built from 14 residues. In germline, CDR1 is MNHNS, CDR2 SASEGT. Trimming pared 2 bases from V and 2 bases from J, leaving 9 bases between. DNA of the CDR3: TGTGCCAGCAGTGAAAGTGGGGGGCAAGAGACCCAGTACTTC. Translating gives CASSESGGQETQYF.

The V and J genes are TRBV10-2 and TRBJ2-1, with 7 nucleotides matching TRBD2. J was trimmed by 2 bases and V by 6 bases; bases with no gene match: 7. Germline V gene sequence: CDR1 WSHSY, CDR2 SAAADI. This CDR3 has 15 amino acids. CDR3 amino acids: CASSFSGSPYNEQFF. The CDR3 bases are TGCGCCAGCAGCTTTAGCGGGTCCCCCTACAATGAGCAGTTCTTC.

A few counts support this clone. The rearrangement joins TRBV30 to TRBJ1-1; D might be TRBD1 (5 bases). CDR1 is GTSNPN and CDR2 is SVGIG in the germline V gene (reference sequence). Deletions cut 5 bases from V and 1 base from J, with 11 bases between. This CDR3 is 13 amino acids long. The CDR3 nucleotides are TGTGCCTGGGGAAGACAGCAGAACACTGAAGCTTTCTTT. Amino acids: CAWGRQQNTEAFF. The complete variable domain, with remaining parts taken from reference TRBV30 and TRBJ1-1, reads SQTIHQWPATLVQPVGSPLSLECTVEGTSNPNLYWYRQAAGRGLQLLFYSVGIGQISSEVPQNLSASRPQDRQFILSSKKLLLSDSGFYLCAWGRQQNTEAFFGQGTRLTVV.

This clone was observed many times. CDR3 amino acids: CASSPPFRLAGADTQYF. For the CDR3, the DNA is TGTGCCAGCAGCCCGCCTTTTAGACTAGCTGGCGCAGATACGCAGTATTTT. This chain joins TRBV7-9 and TRBJ2-3; 7 bases fit TRBD2. The CDR3 runs 17 residues. The V gene end was trimmed by 5 bases and the J gene end by 4 bases; junction bases not matched to a gene: 15. In germline, CDR1 is SEHNR, CDR2 FQNEAQ (reference sequence).

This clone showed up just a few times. CDR3 amino acids: CASSPTLHEGGYTF. In DNA form, the CDR3 reads TGTGCCAGCAGCCCGACGCTTCACGAAGGCGGCTACACCTTC. V and J are TRBV7-6 and TRBJ1-2; no reliable D call. Germline V lookup: CDR1 SGHVS, CDR2 FNYEAQ. The CDR3 length is 14 residues. Trimming stripped 5 bases from V and 8 bases from J, with 18 bases between.

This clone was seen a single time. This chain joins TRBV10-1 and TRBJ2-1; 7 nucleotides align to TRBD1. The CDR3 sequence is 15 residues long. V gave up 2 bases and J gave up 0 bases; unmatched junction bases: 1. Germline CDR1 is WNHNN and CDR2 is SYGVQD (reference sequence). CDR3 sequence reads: CASSEPGGSYNEQFF. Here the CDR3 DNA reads TGCGCCAGCAGTGAGCCAGGGGGCTCCTACAATGAGCAGTTCTTC.